These 23 T cell receptor beta chains were all obtained from the same sample, sequenced in a study of graft-versus-host responses after intestinal transplantation. The data were produced by immunoSEQ multiplex PCR, yet TCRdb's version contains in-frame clones alone and is incomplete. The sample has approximately 9,300 clones, 25% to 30% seen once. This material consisted of alloreactive CD4+ T cells from a mixed lymphocyte reaction culture, taken before intestinal transplant. The subset is: CFSE-low proliferating T cells sorted from roughly 6-day pre-transplant mixed lymphocyte reaction (GvH or HvG direction). The origin of the receptors is a human patient who received an intestinal transplant.

This clone was seen more than once but under ten times. The V call is TRBV5-3, the J call TRBJ2-7; D not resolved. TRBV5-3 is given ORF status, its function remaining uncertain. The V gene lost 1 base and the J gene lost 0 bases, with 14 bases spanning the gap. The CDR3 is 16 amino acids. CDR3 protein: CARSLIFVFSSYEQYF. CDR3 nucleotide sequence: TGTGCCAGAAGCTTGATCTTCGTATTCAGCTCCTACGAGCAGTACTTC.

This chain joins TRBV4-1 and TRBJ1-1, with unresolved D. V lost 3 bases, J lost 0 bases, and 17 bases lay in between. This CDR3 is 17 amino acids long. Germline-derived CDR1 and CDR2 are MGHRA and YSYEKL. The CDR3 loop is CASSHAFGVFMNTEAFF. CDR3 nucleotides: TGCGCCAGCAGCCATGCTTTCGGGGTATTCATGAACACTGAAGCTTTCTTT.

This chain links TRBV11-2 with TRBJ1-2; D remains unclear. Germline V gene data show CDR1 as SGHAT and CDR2 as FQNNGV. The CDR3 consists of 13 residues. Trimming cost V 3 bases and J 6 bases, with 11 bases left between them. In DNA, the CDR3 is TGTGCCAGCAGCTTCGTAATTACGGATGGCTACACCTTC. Translation gives CASSFVITDGYTF.

The chain uses TRBV23-1 and TRBJ2-5; 11 nucleotides line up with TRBD2. TRBV23-1 is noted as an ORF with a role that remains uncertain. V trimming: 11 bases; J trimming: 3 bases; junction bases outside the gene matches: 23. The CDR3 totals 19 residues. The CDR3: CAAPEVAGGRPAAEETQYF. The CDR3 bases are TGCGCCGCCCCAGAGGTAGCGGGGGGGCGGCCAGCCGCGGAAGAGACCCAGTACTTC.

J is TRBJ2-5 and V is TRBV6-5; weak D call: TRBD2 (6 bases). Germline CDR1 is MNHEY and CDR2 is SVGAGI. This CDR3 is built from 12 residues. The V end lost 2 bases, the J end lost 5 bases, and 6 bases lay between the germline ends. The CDR3 is CASSYGGETQYF. In nucleotides, the CDR3 is TGTGCCAGCAGTTACGGGGGGGAGACCCAGTACTTC.

V and J are TRBV6-4 and TRBJ1-5; unclear D gene. Trimming removed 10 bases at V and 4 bases at J, with 5 bases between. The germline CDR1 and CDR2 sequences are MRHNA and SNTAGT. The CDR3 loop spans 10 amino acids. Written as DNA, the CDR3 is TGTGCCACTCTGAATCAGCCCCAGCATTTT. The encoded protein is CATLNQPQHF.

By frequency in the sample, this clone is medium-sized (0.01 to 0.1%). The chain carries TRBV7-9 and TRBJ1-5; D is unresolved. Germline V gene sequence: CDR1 SEHNR, CDR2 FQNEAQ (reference sequence). There are 12 residues in the CDR3. V was clipped by 3 bases and J by 6 bases, with 6 bases between them. The CDR3 loop is CASSLGIQPQHF. In DNA form, the CDR3 reads TGTGCCAGCAGCTTGGGTATTCAGCCCCAGCATTTT. Looking up the rest from reference TRBV7-9 and TRBJ1-5 gives the full variable domain: DTGVSQNPRHKITKRGQNVTFRCDPISEHNRLYWYRQTLGQGPEFLTYFQNEAQLEKSRLLSDRFSAERPKGSFSTLEIQRTEQGDSAMYLCASSLGIQPQHFGDGTRLSIL.

This clone was counted a few times. V gene TRBV13 combines with J gene TRBJ2-1, with D unclear. CDR1 and CDR2 (germline): PRHDT, FYEKMQ (reference sequence). The CDR3 is made up of 11 amino acids. The V end lost 6 bases, the J end lost 4 bases, and 4 bases lay between the germline ends. The CDR3 DNA reads as TGTGCCAGCAGGAGGTACAATGAGCAGTTCTTC. Its protein product is CASRRYNEQFF.

The chain recombines TRBV6-1 with TRBJ1-1; maybe TRBD1 (6 bases). There are 14 residues in the CDR3. The V gene lost 2 bases and the J gene lost 8 bases, with 15 bases spanning the gap. Germline CDR1 reads MNHNS; CDR2 reads SASEGT. CDR3 nucleotide sequence: TGTGCCAGCAGTGAATTGGGGGGGCGCAAAGAAGCTTTCTTT. It yields the protein CASSELGGRKEAFF.

This clone qualifies as medium-sized. The chain is built from TRBV7-9 and TRBJ1-2, with D perhaps TRBD1 (6 bases). The CDR3 spans 16 residues. V was pared by 5 bases and J by 4 bases, with 20 bases between. Germline V gene lookup returns CDR1 SEHNR and CDR2 FQNEAQ (reference sequence). The CDR3 here is CASSPGVRSWGYGYTF. The CDR3, as DNA: TGTGCCAGCAGCCCAGGGGTGAGATCCTGGGGCTATGGCTACACCTTC.

This clone was counted a few times. Additional DNA sequences in this sample encode the identical CDR3. The chain is built from TRBV27 and TRBJ2-1, with D unresolved. Germline V gene data show CDR1 as MNHEY and CDR2 as SMNVEV (reference sequence). V was pared by 0 bases and J by 8 bases, with 8 bases between. CDR3 length: 13 residues. The CDR3 DNA is TGTGCCAGCAGTTTATCTGGGAACTATGAGCAGTTCTTC. Translation gives CASSLSGNYEQFF.

The chain couples TRBV6-5 to TRBJ1-5, with D unresolved. Trimming took 0 bases from V and 1 from J, leaving 4 bases between them. This CDR3 comprises 14 residues. CDR1 MNHEY and CDR2 SVGAGI come from the germline V gene. CDR3 residues: CASSYSLSNQPQHF. The CDR3 nucleotides are TGTGCCAGCAGTTACTCGTTGAGCAATCAGCCCCAGCATTTT.

This clone came up once. The chain employs TRBV27 and TRBJ2-7; D remains unclear. Germline lookup yields CDR1 MNHEY and CDR2 SMNVEV (reference sequence). With 5 bases removed from V and 3 bases from J, the gap between germline ends came to 17 bases. There are 15 residues in the CDR3. The DNA for the CDR3 is TGTGCCAGCAGTCCCGGACCGGCTGTAATCTACGAGCAGTACTTC. It encodes CASSPGPAVIYEQYF.

The chain combines TRBV4-3 with TRBJ2-7; unclear D gene. V lost 3 bases and J lost 3, with 9 bases in between. The CDR3 is 13 amino acids. Germline V lookup: CDR1 LGHNA, CDR2 YSLEER. The CDR3 DNA reads as TGCGCCAGCAGCCAGATTAACTTCTACGAGCAGTACTTC. Translating gives CASSQINFYEQYF.

The CDR3: CASSSAGGYQPQHF. The CDR3 DNA reads TGTGCCAGCAGTTCGGCAGGGGGATATCAGCCCCAGCATTTT. The chain links TRBV28 to TRBJ1-5; TRBD1 aligns across 7 bases. The germline V gene has CDR1 MDHEN and CDR2 SYDVKM. The CDR3 has 14 residues. The V gene end was trimmed by 4 bases and the J gene end by 5 bases; junction bases not matched to a gene: 5.

The V and J genes are TRBV5-1 and TRBJ2-3; D assignment may be TRBD1 or TRBD2 (5 bases each). The germline V gene has CDR1 SGHRS and CDR2 YFSETQ. The V end was cut by 7 bases, the J end by 1 base, with 13 bases between. This CDR3 comprises 14 residues. The CDR3: CASLRGVGTDTQYF. In DNA, the CDR3 is TGCGCCAGCTTACGAGGGGTTGGCACAGATACGCAGTATTTT.

The gene calls are TRBV21-1 and TRBJ2-7; the table gives TRBD2 as D, unverified against the DNA. TRBV21-1 is given as a pseudogene. The CDR3 covers 16 residues. The CDR3, as DNA: TGTGCCAGCAGCAAAGGGACTAGCGGCCCCTCCTACGAGCAGTACTTC. It specifies CASSKGTSGPSYEQYF.

This clone has only a few counts. The V gene is TRBV27, the J gene TRBJ2-7; D may be TRBD1 (6 bases). Per germline, CDR1 MNHEY and CDR2 SMNVEV (reference sequence). The CDR3 spans 16 residues. Trimming cost V 4 bases and J 2 bases, with 18 bases left between them. In nucleotides, the CDR3 is TGTGCCAGCAGTTGGATTGGGGACACGGGCCCCTACGAGCAGTACTTC. Protein sequence: CASSWIGDTGPYEQYF.

V usage is TRBV7-9 and J usage is TRBJ2-7; D remains unclear. This CDR3 is 16 amino acids long. Trimming took 4 bases from V and 12 from J, leaving 28 bases between them. Germline CDR1 reads SEHNR; CDR2 reads FQNEAQ (reference sequence). The CDR3 reads CASSSLESEAWVDRYF. The CDR3 DNA reads as TGTGCCAGCAGCTCCCTTGAGAGTGAAGCGTGGGTAGATCGGTACTTC.

The chain couples TRBV28 to TRBJ2-5; maybe TRBD2 (5 bases). The germline V gene encodes CDR1 MDHEN and CDR2 SYDVKM. The CDR3 totals 16 residues. The V gene lost 5 bases and the J gene lost 11 bases, with 27 bases spanning the gap. The CDR3 DNA reads TGTGCCAGCAGTCCCTTGTCGGAGGCCCCGTTGGAAGAGCAGTACTTC. It translates to CASSPLSEAPLEEQYF. Variable domain in full (rest from reference TRBV28 and TRBJ2-5): DVKVTQSSRYLVKRTGEKVFLECVQDMDHENMFWYRQDPGLGLRLIYFSYDVKMKEKGDIPEGYSVSREKKERFSLILESASTNQTSMYLCASSPLSEAPLEEQYFGPGTRLLVL.

This clone is medium-sized in the sample. As DNA, the CDR3 is TGTGCCAGCAGCGTACTAACTGAAGAGTTTGCTAACTATGGCTACACCTTC. It codes for CASSVLTEEFANYGYTF. The chain recombines TRBV9 with TRBJ1-2; D is ambiguous. Trimming removed 1 base from V and 0 bases from J, with 16 bases in between. Germline V gene data show CDR1 as SGDLS and CDR2 as YYNGEE. CDR3 length: 17 residues.

The J gene is TRBJ2-1, the V gene TRBV4-1; D might be TRBD2 (6 bases). Trimming shortened V by 0 bases and J by 3 bases, and 9 bases separated the two germline ends. The CDR3 is made up of 15 amino acids. Germline loops: CDR1 MGHRA, CDR2 YSYEKL. The DNA of the CDR3 is TGCGCCAGCAGCCAAGAGCCGCGGGGCTACAATGAGCAGTTCTTC. Translation gives CASSQEPRGYNEQFF.

The DNA of the CDR3 is TGTGCCAGCAGTTCCGGGTACGAGCAGTACTTC. This encodes CASSSGYEQYF. V is TRBV28 and J is TRBJ2-7; D is unresolved. This CDR3 has 11 amino acids. Germline V gives CDR1 MDHEN, CDR2 SYDVKM. V shed 4 bases and J shed 4 bases, with 5 bases lying between them.